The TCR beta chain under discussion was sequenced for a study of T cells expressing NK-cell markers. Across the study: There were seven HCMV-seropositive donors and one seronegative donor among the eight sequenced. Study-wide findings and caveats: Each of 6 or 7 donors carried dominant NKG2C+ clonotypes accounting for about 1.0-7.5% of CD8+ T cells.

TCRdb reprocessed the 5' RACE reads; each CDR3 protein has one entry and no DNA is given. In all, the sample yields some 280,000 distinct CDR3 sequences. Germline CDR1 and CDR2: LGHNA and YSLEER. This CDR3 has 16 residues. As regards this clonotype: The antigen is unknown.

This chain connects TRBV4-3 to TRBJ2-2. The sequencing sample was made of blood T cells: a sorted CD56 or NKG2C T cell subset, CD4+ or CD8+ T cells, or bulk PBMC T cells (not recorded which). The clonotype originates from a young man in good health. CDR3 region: CASSQDLAAGTGELFF.